These T cell receptor beta chains were read from a single sample in a study of T-cell memory formation after mild COVID-19. MiXCR was run by TCRdb on the 5' RACE reads, yielding one entry per CDR3 protein. This sample has some 340,000 distinct CDR3 sequences; 13% occur once, and the top ten carry about a fifth. Sequencing input: PBMCs or a T cell subset sorted from them (not recorded which). The receptors here all came from a man aged 18-30 years who had mild COVID-19 (a few samples of this study predate the infection). Cell type and time point are not known. The CDR3 runs from the conserved cysteine through the conserved F or W. Only some rows state a clone size, as once, few, many or a class for expanded clones.

j_gene	v_gene	abundance	CDR3aa
TRBJ1-5	TRBV20-1	.	CSARRGQGQPQHF
TRBJ1-4	TRBV12-3/TRBV12-4	.	CASSRQGAYEKLFF
TRBJ2-3	TRBV29-1	.	CSVEDRQEATSTDTQYF
TRBJ2-7	TRBV12-3/TRBV12-4	many	CASSSLYEQYF
TRBJ1-1	TRBV6-2/TRBV6-3	few	CASRDSEAFF
TRBJ2-2	TRBV29-1	few	CSVGPSNTGELFF
TRBJ2-1	TRBV5-1	few	CASSDRGDGFEQFF
TRBJ2-1	TRBV28	.	CASTSKVGTRYNEQFF
TRBJ2-7	TRBV18	few	CASSPWDRGYSYF
TRBJ1-6	TRBV7-2	many	CASSTGTGGSPLHF
TRBJ1-2	TRBV3-1	.	CASSTTGAAANYGYTF
TRBJ1-1	TRBV19	.	CASRQGGAEAFF
TRBJ2-1	TRBV6-2/TRBV6-3	few	CASSYLYLGPDNEQFF